The 12 T cell receptor beta chains below were found in one sample sequenced in a study of blood T cells in healthy people across ages. A second PCR of 7 to 11 cycles used a sample-barcoded 5' primer and a J-beta primer mix. TCRdb re-derived calls from the 5' RACE reads in MiXCR, one entry per CDR3 protein. The sample comprises over 1,500,000 distinct CDR3 sequences, around half of which are singletons, and around 2.1% rests with the top ten. The sample comprised blood. Receptors were obtained from a middle-aged woman in good health.

As concerns this clonotype: The junction and the germline gene differ at one end; a read error may be behind it. V usage is TRBV6-5 and J usage is TRBJ1-4, with D maybe TRBD1 (5 bases). The CDR3 is 14 amino acids. In germline, CDR1 is MNHEY, CDR2 SVGAGI. This CDR3 is CAGSFRTTNEKLFF. DNA for the CDR3: TGTGCCGGATCATTTAGGACAACGAATGAAAAACTGTTTTTT.

The J gene is TRBJ2-3, the V gene TRBV5-6; a possible D gene is TRBD2 (6 bases). The CDR3 totals 14 residues. Germline CDR1 is SGHDT and CDR2 is YYEEEE. Trimming took 1 base from V and 3 from J, leaving 9 bases between them. The CDR3 DNA is TGTGCCAGCAGCTTGTTCGCGGGGACAGATACGCAGTATTTT. This sequence encodes CASSLFAGTDTQYF.

This sequence joins TRBV6-5 and TRBJ1-2; 7 bases agree with TRBD1. The length of the CDR3 is 14 residues. The V gene's germline CDR1 is MNHEY and CDR2 SVGAGI. The V segment lost 7 bases and the J segment 4 bases; nucleotides outside the gene matches: 9. The CDR3 bases are TGTGCCAGCAAAAAGAGGGACAGAATCTATGGCTACACCTTC. Encoded protein: CASKKRDRIYGYTF.

The V gene is TRBV5-1, the J gene TRBJ1-2, with TRBD1 matching 10 bases. V was clipped by 4 bases and J by 6 bases; unmatched bases: 9. The germline V gene encodes CDR1 SGHRS and CDR2 YFSETQ. The CDR3 consists of 15 residues. For the CDR3, the DNA is TGCGCCAGCAGCCAGAGACGACAGGGGGCGGATGGCTACACCTTC. As protein: CASSQRRQGADGYTF.

V and J are TRBV6-2 or TRBV6-3 and TRBJ2-1; D may be TRBD1 or TRBD2 (6 bases each). CDR3 length equals 17 residues. V dropped 5 bases and J dropped 1 base, with 18 bases sitting between them. Germline-derived CDR1 and CDR2 are MNHEY and SVGEGT. The CDR3, as DNA: TGTGCCAGCAGTGACCCCTTTAGGGGGGAATCCTACAATGAGCAGTTCTTC. Protein product: CASSDPFRGESYNEQFF.

This clonotype turned up a few times. The J gene is TRBJ2-7, the V gene TRBV7-2; D is perhaps TRBD1 (5 bases). CDR3 length: 12 amino acids. Germline V gene lookup returns CDR1 SGHTA and CDR2 FQGNSA. V gave up 5 bases and J gave up 5 bases, with 10 bases separating them. The CDR3 reads CASSPSTDEQYF. DNA of the CDR3: TGTGCCAGCAGCCCGTCGACAGACGAGCAGTACTTC.

This chain joins TRBV7-2 and TRBJ1-5; D is uncertain. The CDR3 runs to 14 residues. CDR1 SGHTA and CDR2 FQGNSA come from the germline V gene. V was clipped by 5 bases and J by 6 bases, with 14 bases between them. The CDR3 region is CASSPDKVVQPQHF. The CDR3 DNA reads as TGTGCCAGCAGCCCTGACAAAGTCGTTCAGCCCCAGCATTTT.

The gene calls are TRBV10-3 and TRBJ2-3, with D unclear. The length of the CDR3 is 11 residues. Germline V CDR1 and CDR2: ENHRY, SYGVKD. The CDR3 here is CAATSTDTQYF. The CDR3 bases are TGTGCAGCGACTAGCACAGATACGCAGTATTTT.

J is TRBJ2-1 and V is TRBV29-1; D might be TRBD1 or TRBD2, each matching 5 bases. The CDR3 spans 13 residues. V lost 0 bases and J lost 15, with 18 bases in between. From germline, CDR1 is SQVTM and CDR2 ANQGSEA. DNA for the CDR3: TGCAGCGTTGAAGATAGGTCGGGGACCCGGTGGTTCTTC. It is translated as CSVEDRSGTRWFF.

The chain combines TRBV7-2 with TRBJ2-7; the match to TRBD1 covers 8 bases. This CDR3 has 14 amino acids. In germline, CDR1 is SGHTA, CDR2 FQGNSA. The V gene end was trimmed by 5 bases and the J gene end by 3 bases; junction bases not matched to a gene: 6. The CDR3 reads CASSPAGTGYEQYF. The CDR3 region has the DNA TGTGCCAGCAGCCCAGCCGGGACAGGCTACGAGCAGTACTTC.

This clonotype was counted a few times. The chain carries TRBV6-6 and TRBJ2-7, with 10 bases aligning to TRBD2. Losses at the gene ends were 3 bases for V and 5 bases for J; bases not matched to a gene: 4. The CDR3 consists of 14 residues. Germline V gene lookup returns CDR1 MNHNY and CDR2 SVGAGI (reference sequence). CDR3 loop: CASSYGAGGDEQYF. DNA of the CDR3: TGTGCCAGCAGTTATGGAGCGGGGGGGGACGAGCAGTACTTC.

The chain combines TRBV6-2 or TRBV6-3 with TRBJ2-6, with D possibly being TRBD1 (6 bases). Germline values: CDR1 MNHEY, CDR2 SVGEGT. The CDR3 has 15 amino acids. Trimming removed 4 bases from V and 2 bases from J, with 9 bases in between. Written as DNA, the CDR3 is TGTGCCAGCAGTTCCCACAGGGCTGGGGCCAACGTCCTGACTTTC. This sequence encodes CASSSHRAGANVLTF.